This TCR beta chain originates from a study of blood T cell repertoires in COVID-19. Overall study: There were acute and convalescent COVID-19 samples, and they came from the United States, Italy and Spain.

Trimming removed 0 bases from V and 4 bases from J; junction bases left unmatched: 7. CDR1 and CDR2 (germline): SGHRS, YFSETQ. The CDR3 is made up of 16 amino acids. The protocol was immunoSEQ multiplex PCR, while the TCRdb copy is restricted to in-frame clones and leaves out a portion. The sample consists of fewer than 80,000 clones, roughly nine tenths of them appearing once. The chain is built from TRBV5-1 and TRBJ2-3; TRBD2 aligns across 8 bases. The sample comprised peripheral blood. The receptor comes from a woman in her forties or fifties with active COVID-19. For the CDR3, the DNA is TGCGCCAGCAGCTTGGCCCAAGCGGGAGCGGCAGATACGCAGTATTTT. The encoded protein is CASSLAQAGAADTQYF.